Listed here are 20 T cell receptor beta chains from one sample, sequenced in a study of vaccination and CD4 T cells after COVID-19. Described treatment: approximately 11-day PBMC culture with coronavirus spike peptide pools or control peptides (ViraFEST assay). No antigen has been assigned to these receptors. Once obtained from cultured CD4+ T cells, the DNA was sequenced using the Oncomine TCR Beta short-read assay. Each CDR3 protein gets one entry after TCRdb re-called the PCR reads with MiXCR. The table has around 26,000 distinct CDR3 sequences, about 64% seen once. What was sequenced was CD4+ T cells from blood, cultured in vitro. The receptors derive from a human donor who had recovered from COVID-19.

This clonotype has a single count. The rearrangement uses TRBV6-2 or TRBV6-3 and TRBJ1-5; possibly TRBD1 for D (6 bases). Trimming stripped 8 bases from V and 6 bases from J, with 26 bases between. Germline assignment: CDR1 MNHEY and CDR2 SVGEGT. CDR3 length: 17 amino acids. The DNA for the CDR3 is TGTGCCAGCGACGAGGGGGGTAAGGGTCGCGGAAGTCAGCCCCAGCATTTT. Protein: CASDEGGKGRGSQPQHF.

The chain is built from TRBV19 and TRBJ1-5; possibly TRBD1 for D (6 bases). CDR1 is LNHDA and CDR2 is SQIVND in the germline V gene (reference sequence). The V end was cut by 6 bases, the J end by 3 bases, with 12 bases between. The CDR3 is made up of 14 amino acids. The CDR3 protein is CASRGAPDNQPQHF. The DNA of the CDR3 is TGTGCCAGTAGGGGGGCTCCCGACAATCAGCCCCAGCATTTT.

This chain connects TRBV11-3 to TRBJ2-7, with D possibly matching TRBD1 (9 bases). With 5 bases removed from V and 3 bases from J, the gap between germline ends came to 17 bases. This CDR3 has 15 residues. Germline lookup yields CDR1 SGHNT and CDR2 YENEEA. The CDR3, as DNA: TGTGCCAGCAGCAATAGCGGGACAGGGCTCTACGAGCAGTACTTC. Its translation: CASSNSGTGLYEQYF.

The chain links TRBV12-3 or TRBV12-4 to TRBJ2-7, with TRBD2 identical over 10 bases. The CDR3 is 15 residues long. Trimming took 7 bases from V and 0 from J; bases not matched to a gene: 6. The CDR3 spells CASTVAGGTSYEQYF. The CDR3 DNA is TGTGCCAGCACCGTAGCGGGAGGAACCTCCTACGAGCAGTACTTC.

This chain links TRBV28 with TRBJ1-1; D unresolved. Germline loops: CDR1 MDHEN, CDR2 SYDVKM. The CDR3 has 14 amino acids. V was clipped by 6 bases and J by 4 bases, with 15 bases between them. CDR3 residues: CASRRVTAVTEAFF. The CDR3 DNA reads as TGTGCCAGCAGAAGGGTGACGGCGGTCACTGAAGCTTTCTTT.

The chain recombines TRBV20-1 with TRBJ1-2; maybe TRBD1 (5 bases). The CDR3 length is 12 residues. Germline CDR1 reads DFQATT; CDR2 reads SNEGSKA (reference sequence). The CDR3 sequence is CGLAKGSYGYTF. In DNA form, the CDR3 reads TGCGGGCTGGCGAAGGGGTCCTATGGCTACACCTTC.

The chain is built from TRBV19 and TRBJ2-7, with D possibly being TRBD2 (5 bases). CDR1 is LNHDA and CDR2 is SQIVND in the germline V gene (reference sequence). V lost 2 bases and J lost 2, with 10 bases in between. The CDR3 has 14 residues. The CDR3 here is CASSISGYTYEQYF. In DNA form, the CDR3 reads TGTGCCAGTAGTATATCGGGGTACACCTACGAGCAGTACTTC.

This clonotype was counted only a few times. V and J are TRBV6-2 or TRBV6-3 and TRBJ1-5, with D unclear. V shed 2 bases and J shed 0 bases, with 8 bases lying between them. Looked up from germline, CDR1 is MNHEY and CDR2 is SVGEGT. CDR3 length: 15 residues. CDR3: CASSYTAYSNQPQHF. CDR3 DNA: TGTGCCAGCAGTTACACGGCATATAGCAATCAGCCCCAGCATTTT.

The chain recombines TRBV7-2 with TRBJ1-2, with 7 nucleotides matching TRBD1. The CDR3 sequence is 12 residues long. With 5 bases clipped from V and 8 bases from J, the junction kept 5 bases outside the gene matches. Germline V lookup: CDR1 SGHTA, CDR2 FQGNSA. This CDR3 is CASSKTGWGYTF. The CDR3 region has the DNA TGTGCCAGCAGCAAGACAGGGTGGGGCTACACCTTC. The whole variable domain, remainder taken from reference TRBV7-2 and TRBJ1-2, is GAGVSQSPSNKVTEKGKDVELRCDPISGHTALYWYRQSLGQGLEFLIYFQGNSAPDKSGLPSDRFSAERTGGSVSTLTIQRTQQEDSAVYLCASSKTGWGYTFGSGTRLTVV.

The rearrangement uses TRBV19 and TRBJ1-2; no definite D call. The CDR3 spans 15 residues. CDR1 LNHDA and CDR2 SQIVND come from the germline V gene (reference sequence). Trimming cost V 3 bases and J 7 bases, with 18 bases left between them. The DNA of the CDR3 is TGTGCCAGTAGTATCCGCGCGAGTGACCTGGCTGGCTACACCTTC. Translated: CASSIRASDLAGYTF.

This rearrangement joins TRBV7-9 to TRBJ2-1; 7 nucleotides align to TRBD1. This CDR3 comprises 15 residues. The V gene's germline CDR1 is SEHNR and CDR2 FQNEAQ (reference sequence). Trimming removed 3 bases from V and 1 base from J; junction bases left unmatched: 3. CDR3 loop: CASSFLTGSYNEQFF. In DNA, the CDR3 is TGTGCCAGCAGCTTTTTGACAGGGTCCTACAATGAGCAGTTCTTC.

Regarding this clonotype: No conserved phenylalanine or tryptophan is present at the end of the CDR3, so a read error is the likely explanation. This sequence joins TRBV6-1 and TRBJ2-7; 12 nucleotides agree with TRBD1. The CDR3 length is 14 residues. The V gene's germline CDR1 is MNHNS and CDR2 SASEGT. Trimming removed 5 bases from V and 6 bases from J; junction bases left unmatched: 5. The CDR3 loop is CASSPGTGGSEQYL. DNA of the CDR3: TGTGCCAGCAGTCCCGGGACAGGGGGCAGCGAGCAGTACTTG.

The chain links TRBV19 to TRBJ1-2, with TRBD1 matching 10 bases. The V and J ends lost 7 bases and 4 bases, in that order; junction bases with no gene match: 3. The CDR3 consists of 13 residues. Germline assignment: CDR1 LNHDA and CDR2 SQIVND (reference sequence). CDR3 DNA: TGTGCCAGTACCCGGGACAGGGGCTATGGCTACACCTTC. Its translation is CASTRDRGYGYTF.

The chain has TRBV27 and TRBJ2-7; D call uncertain. V was pared by 5 bases and J by 4 bases, with 15 bases between. From germline, CDR1 is MNHEY and CDR2 SMNVEV (reference sequence). The CDR3 is 14 residues long. The CDR3 DNA is TGTGCCAGCAGTAATTTCCCCTCGACTTACGAGCAGTACTTC. Residues: CASSNFPSTYEQYF.

This clonotype has only a few counts. The chain employs TRBV7-2 and TRBJ1-5; D is perhaps TRBD1 (6 bases). The CDR3 extends over 14 amino acids. The V gene lost 6 bases and the J gene lost 4 bases, with 13 bases spanning the gap. Looked up from germline, CDR1 is SGHTA and CDR2 is FQGNSA. CDR3 coding DNA: TGTGCCAGCAGGAGGGACAACCCAAATCAGCCCCAGCATTTT. Its translation: CASRRDNPNQPQHF.

The chain links TRBV2 to TRBJ2-5; perhaps TRBD2 as D (5 bases). The CDR3 consists of 16 residues. From germline, CDR1 is SNHLY and CDR2 FYNNEI. Trimming took off 0 bases at V and 1 base at J, with 12 bases between the two ends. Here the CDR3 DNA reads TGTGCCAGCAGTGAAGCCTTGGTCCGGGGCCAAGAGACCCAGTACTTC. This gives the protein CASSEALVRGQETQYF.

This clonotype was counted between two and nine times. At one of its ends the junction is not consistent with the germline gene, which may arise from a read error. This chain connects TRBV28 to TRBJ2-3; 9 nucleotides align to TRBD1. The V gene's germline CDR1 is MDHEN and CDR2 SYDVKM. CDR3 length equals 12 residues. DNA for the CDR3: TGTGCCAGCAGGCCCTCCGGGACAGGGAGTAATTTT. It specifies CASRPSGTGSNF.

The chain employs TRBV7-2 and TRBJ1-2; the D is unclear. V lost 2 bases, J lost 1 base, and 8 bases lay in between. Germline V CDR1 and CDR2: SGHTA, FQGNSA. This CDR3 region has 14 residues. The CDR3 nucleotides read TGTGCCAGCAGCTTAAGGCAGCTTAACTATGGCTACACCTTC. Translated, it gives CASSLRQLNYGYTF.

The rearrangement joins TRBV11-2 to TRBJ1-6, with TRBD1 identical over 7 bases. The germline gives CDR1 SGHAT, CDR2 FQNNGV. V shed 2 bases and J 6 bases; nucleotides not matched to a gene: 4. The CDR3 extends over 15 amino acids. The CDR3 sequence: CASSLTRQGNSPLHF. The DNA of the CDR3 is TGTGCCAGCAGCTTAACCCGACAGGGTAATTCACCCCTCCACTTT.

On this clonotype: The junction and the germline gene differ at one end; a read error may be behind it. The genes are TRBV20-1 and TRBJ1-2, with a tentative D call TRBD1 (6 bases). The CDR3 has 13 residues. The germline gives CDR1 DFQATT, CDR2 SNEGSKA (reference sequence). The CDR3 loop reads CSARGGGVYGYTF. CDR3 DNA: TGCAGTGCCAGAGGGGGGGGCGTCTATGGCTACACCTTC.